The TCR beta chain described here comes from a study of Ad26.COV2.S vaccination and SARS-CoV-2 variants. Specified treatment: around 19 received Ad26.COV2.S at low or high dose, single or two shots; 5 received placebo; per-sample allocation not given. At day 63 after the first vaccine or placebo injection, samples were drawn. The CDR3 sequence is 14 residues long. Germline V gives CDR1 LGHNA, CDR2 YSLEER. V was shortened by 2 bases and J by 0 bases, with 8 bases between the two germline ends. Sequencing used immunoSEQ multiplex PCR; TCRdb keeps in-frame clones, though not all of them. The table shows about 420,000 clones, with approximately 88% occurring only once.

The chain employs TRBV4-3 and TRBJ2-7, with a weak D call TRBD1 (5 bases). This sequence originates from a person between 18 and 65 years old who received the Ad26.COV2.S COVID-19 vaccine or a placebo. This specimen was peripheral blood, taken in a trial of Ad26.COV2.S vaccine versus placebo. CDR3 loop: CASSQQTVSYEQYF. DNA for the CDR3: TGCGCCAGCAGCCAACAGACAGTCTCCTACGAGCAGTACTTC.